This T cell receptor (beta chain) was documented in a study of human T cells and chemical hapten exposure. The time point here: pre-sensitization, week 0. The sample's treatment: therapeutic diphenylcyclopropenone sensitization with weekly scalp DPC. The CDR3 is made up of 16 amino acids. V was pared by 8 bases and J by 0 bases, with 17 bases between. Germline loops: CDR1 SEHNR, CDR2 FQNEAQ (reference sequence). TCRdb itself ran the RACE reads through MiXCR, one entry per CDR3 protein. The table has approximately 52,000 distinct CDR3 sequences, approximately 8.8% seen once. This material consisted of whole blood, taken in connection with sensitization to the hapten diphenylcyclopropenone (DPC). The rearrangement uses TRBV7-9 and TRBJ1-5, with a possible D match to TRBD1 (6 bases). The clonotype was recovered from a middle-aged woman with alopecia areata. Some clones in this sample may be carry-over from other donors' samples. The chain's CDR3 is CASSRTASYSNQPQHF. The CDR3 region has the DNA TGTGCCAGCTCAAGGACAGCCTCTTATAGCAATCAGCCCCAGCATTTT.